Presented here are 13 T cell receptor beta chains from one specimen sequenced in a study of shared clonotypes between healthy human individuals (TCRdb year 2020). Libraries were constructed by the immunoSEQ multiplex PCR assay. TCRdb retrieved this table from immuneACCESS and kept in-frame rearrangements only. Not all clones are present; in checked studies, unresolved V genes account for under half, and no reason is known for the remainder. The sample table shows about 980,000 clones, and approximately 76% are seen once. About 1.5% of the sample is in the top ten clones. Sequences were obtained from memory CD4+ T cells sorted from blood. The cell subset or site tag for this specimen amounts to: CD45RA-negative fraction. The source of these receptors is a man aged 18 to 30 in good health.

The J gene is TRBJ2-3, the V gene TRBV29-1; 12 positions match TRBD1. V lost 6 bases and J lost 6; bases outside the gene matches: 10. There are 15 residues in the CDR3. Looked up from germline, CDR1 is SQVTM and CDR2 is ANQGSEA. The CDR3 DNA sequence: TGCAGCGTCCGGACCGGGACAGGGGGCTGGGATACGCAGTATTTT. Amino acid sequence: CSVRTGTGGWDTQYF.

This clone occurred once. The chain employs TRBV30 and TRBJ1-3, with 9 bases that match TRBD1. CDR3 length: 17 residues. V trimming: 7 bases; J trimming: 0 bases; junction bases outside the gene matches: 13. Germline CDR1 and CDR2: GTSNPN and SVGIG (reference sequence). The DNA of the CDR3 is TGTGCCTACCTCCCTTTTCCGGGACAGGGCTCTGGAAACACCATATATTTT. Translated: CAYLPFPGQGSGNTIYF.

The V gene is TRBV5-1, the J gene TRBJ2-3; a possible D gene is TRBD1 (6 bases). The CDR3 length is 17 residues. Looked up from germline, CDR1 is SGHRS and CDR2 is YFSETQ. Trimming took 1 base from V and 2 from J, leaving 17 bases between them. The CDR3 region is CASSLRQGQGITDTQYF. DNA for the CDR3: TGCGCCAGCAGCTTGCGTCAGGGGCAGGGGATCACAGATACGCAGTATTTT.

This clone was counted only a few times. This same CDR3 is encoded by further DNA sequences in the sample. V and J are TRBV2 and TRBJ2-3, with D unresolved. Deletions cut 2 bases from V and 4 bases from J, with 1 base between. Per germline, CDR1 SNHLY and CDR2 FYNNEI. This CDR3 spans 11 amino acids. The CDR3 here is CASSEPDTQYF. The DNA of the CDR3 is TGTGCCAGCAGTGAACCAGATACGCAGTATTTT. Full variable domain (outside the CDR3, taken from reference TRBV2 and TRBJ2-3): EPEVTQTPSHQVTQMGQEVILRCVPISNHLYFYWYRQILGQKVEFLVSFYNNEISEKSEIFDDQFSVERPDGSNFTLKIRSTKLEDSAMYFCASSEPDTQYFGPGTRLTVL.

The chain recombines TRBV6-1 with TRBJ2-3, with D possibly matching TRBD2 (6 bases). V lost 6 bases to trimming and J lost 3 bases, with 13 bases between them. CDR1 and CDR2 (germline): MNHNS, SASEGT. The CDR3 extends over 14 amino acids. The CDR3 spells CASRDPGLTDTQYF. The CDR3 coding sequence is TGTGCCAGCAGGGACCCGGGACTGACAGATACGCAGTATTTT.

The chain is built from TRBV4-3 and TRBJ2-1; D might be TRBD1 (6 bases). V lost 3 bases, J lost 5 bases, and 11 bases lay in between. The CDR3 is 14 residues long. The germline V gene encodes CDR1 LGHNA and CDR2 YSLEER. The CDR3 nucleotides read TGCGCCAGCAGCCAGGGGAACAGGGACAATGAGCAGTTCTTC. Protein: CASSQGNRDNEQFF.

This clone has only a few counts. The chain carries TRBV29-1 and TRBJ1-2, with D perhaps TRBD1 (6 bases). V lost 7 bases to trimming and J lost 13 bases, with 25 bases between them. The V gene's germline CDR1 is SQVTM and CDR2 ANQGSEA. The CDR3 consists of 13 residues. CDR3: CSARGGADLSGTF. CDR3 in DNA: TGCAGCGCCCGGGGGGGGGCAGATCTTTCCGGCACCTTC.

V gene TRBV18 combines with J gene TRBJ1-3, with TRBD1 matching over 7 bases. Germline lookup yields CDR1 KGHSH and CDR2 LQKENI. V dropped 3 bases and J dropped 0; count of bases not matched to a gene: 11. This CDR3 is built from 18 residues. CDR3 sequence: CASSPPGQLTSSGNTIYF. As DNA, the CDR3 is TGTGCCAGCTCACCTCCGGGACAGTTGACGAGCTCTGGAAACACCATATATTTT.

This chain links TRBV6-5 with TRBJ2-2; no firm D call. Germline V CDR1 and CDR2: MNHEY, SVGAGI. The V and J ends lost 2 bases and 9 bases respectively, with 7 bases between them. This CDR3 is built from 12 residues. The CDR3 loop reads CASSYGGRELFF. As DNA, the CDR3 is TGTGCCAGCAGTTACGGTGGGAGGGAGCTGTTTTTT.

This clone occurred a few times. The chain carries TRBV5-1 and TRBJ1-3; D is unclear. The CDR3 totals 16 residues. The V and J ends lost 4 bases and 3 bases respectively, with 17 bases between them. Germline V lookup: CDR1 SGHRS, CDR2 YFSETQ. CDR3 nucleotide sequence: TGCGCCAGCAGCCCGTCCCTAAGCGGAAATGGAAACACCATATATTTT. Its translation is CASSPSLSGNGNTIYF.

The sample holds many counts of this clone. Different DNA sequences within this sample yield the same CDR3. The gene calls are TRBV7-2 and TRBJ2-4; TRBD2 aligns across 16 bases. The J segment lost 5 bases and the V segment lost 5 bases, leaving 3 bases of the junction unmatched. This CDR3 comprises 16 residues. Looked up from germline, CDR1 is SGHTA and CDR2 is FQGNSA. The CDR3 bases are TGTGCCAGCAGCCCAGGGACTAGCGGGAGGGAAAACATTCAGTACTTC. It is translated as CASSPGTSGRENIQYF. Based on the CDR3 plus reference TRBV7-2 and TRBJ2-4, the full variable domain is GAGVSQSPSNKVTEKGKDVELRCDPISGHTALYWYRQSLGQGLEFLIYFQGNSAPDKSGLPSDRFSAERTGGSVSTLTIQRTQQEDSAVYLCASSPGTSGRENIQYFGAGTRLSVL.

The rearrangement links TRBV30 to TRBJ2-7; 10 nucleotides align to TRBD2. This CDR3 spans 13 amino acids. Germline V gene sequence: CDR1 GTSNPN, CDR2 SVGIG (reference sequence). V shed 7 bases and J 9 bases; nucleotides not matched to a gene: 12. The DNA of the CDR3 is TGTGCCTCCGGTGGTAGCGGGGGGCCGGTGCAGTACTTC. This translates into CASGGSGGPVQYF.

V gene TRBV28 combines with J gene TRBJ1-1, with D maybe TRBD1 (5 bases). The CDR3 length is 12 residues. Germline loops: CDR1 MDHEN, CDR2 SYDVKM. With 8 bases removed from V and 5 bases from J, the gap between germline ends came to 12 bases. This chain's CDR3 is CASRDGTTEAFF. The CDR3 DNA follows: TGTGCCAGCCGGGACGGAACAACTGAAGCTTTCTTT.